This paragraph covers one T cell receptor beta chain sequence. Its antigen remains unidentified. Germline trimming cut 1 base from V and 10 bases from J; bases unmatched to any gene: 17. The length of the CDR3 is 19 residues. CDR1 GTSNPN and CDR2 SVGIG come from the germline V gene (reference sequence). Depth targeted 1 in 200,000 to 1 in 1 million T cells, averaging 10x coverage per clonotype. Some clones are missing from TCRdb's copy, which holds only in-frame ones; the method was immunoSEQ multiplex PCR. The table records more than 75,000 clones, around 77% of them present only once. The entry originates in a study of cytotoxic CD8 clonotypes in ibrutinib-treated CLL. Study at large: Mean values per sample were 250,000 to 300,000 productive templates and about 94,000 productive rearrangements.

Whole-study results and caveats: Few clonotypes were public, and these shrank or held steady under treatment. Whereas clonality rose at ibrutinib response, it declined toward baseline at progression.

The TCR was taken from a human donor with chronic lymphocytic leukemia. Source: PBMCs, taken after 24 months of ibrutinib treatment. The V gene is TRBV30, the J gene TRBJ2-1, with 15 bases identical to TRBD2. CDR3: CAWSGLGLAGGGLGSEQFF. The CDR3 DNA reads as TGTGCCTGGAGTGGTCTCGGACTAGCGGGAGGGGGTTTGGGTTCCGAGCAGTTCTTC.